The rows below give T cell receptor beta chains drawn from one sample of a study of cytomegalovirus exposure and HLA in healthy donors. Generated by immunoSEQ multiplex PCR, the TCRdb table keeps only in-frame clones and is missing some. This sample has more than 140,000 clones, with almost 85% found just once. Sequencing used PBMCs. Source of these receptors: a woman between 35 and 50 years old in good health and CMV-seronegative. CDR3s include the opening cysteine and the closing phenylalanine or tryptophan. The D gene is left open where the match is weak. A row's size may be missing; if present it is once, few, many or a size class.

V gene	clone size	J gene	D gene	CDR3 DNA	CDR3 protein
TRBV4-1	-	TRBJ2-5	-	TGCGCCAGCAGCCAAGCGGGGGACCGGTACCAAGAGACCCAGTACTTC	CASSQAGDRYQETQYF
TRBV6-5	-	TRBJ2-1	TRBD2	TGTGCCAGCAGTTACTCGGGACTAGCGGGAGATCATGAGCAGTTCTTC	CASSYSGLAGDHEQFF
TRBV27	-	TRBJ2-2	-	TGTGCCAGCAGTTTGGCCCAGGGTGCCCGGGGGACCGGGGAGCTGTTTTTT	CASSLAQGARGTGELFF
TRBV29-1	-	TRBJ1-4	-	TGCAGCGCCCGGGCGGCCGGGGAGTGGGGTGAAAAACTGTTTTTT	CSARAAGEWGEKLFF
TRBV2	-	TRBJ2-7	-	TGTGCCAGCAGCTTGGACTCCTACGAGCAGTACTTC	CASSLDSYEQYF
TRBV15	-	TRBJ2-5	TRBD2	TGTGCCACCAGCAGGGGAGGGCAGGGTGGGACCCAGTACTTC	CATSRGGQGGTQYF
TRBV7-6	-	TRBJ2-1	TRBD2	TGTGCCAGCAGCCGGACTAGCGGGCCATACACCTACAATGAGCAGTTCTTC	CASSRTSGPYTYNEQFF
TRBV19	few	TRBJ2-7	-	TGTGCCAGTAGTATAACAGGGAACCGCTACGAGCAGTACTTC	CASSITGNRYEQYF
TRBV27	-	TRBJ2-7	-	TGTGCCAGCAGTTTTGTGAGATCCCCTCTCTACGAGCAGTACTTC	CASSFVRSPLYEQYF
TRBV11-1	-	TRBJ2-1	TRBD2	TGTGCCAGCAGCTCAGGGTCTAGCGGAAGCTCCTACAATGAGCAGTTCTTC	CASSSGSSGSSYNEQFF
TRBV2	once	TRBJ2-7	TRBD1	TGTGCCAGCAGTTTCGACAGGGGCTACGAGCAGTACTTC	CASSFDRGYEQYF
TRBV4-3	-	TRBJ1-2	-	TGCGCCAGCAGCCAAGATCTGAGGAGAGGGCAGGACTATGGCTACACCTTC	CASSQDLRRGQDYGYTF
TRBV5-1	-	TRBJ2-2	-	TGCGCCAGCAGTTTGAGCACGAGGGAGTTCACCGGGGAGCTGTTTTTT	CASSLSTREFTGELFF
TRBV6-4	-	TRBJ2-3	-	TGTGCCAGCAGCCGGACTACCTCCGGAGATACGCAGTATTTT	CASSRTTSGDTQYF
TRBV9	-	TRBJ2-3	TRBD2	TGTGCCAGCAGCGCTCCCTCGGGGGGACTCACAGATACGCAGTATTTT	CASSAPSGGLTDTQYF
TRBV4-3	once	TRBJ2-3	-	TGCGCCAGCAGCCAAGATCTCCAGGGCACAGATACGCAGTATTTT	CASSQDLQGTDTQYF
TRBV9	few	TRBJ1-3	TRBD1	TGTGCCAGCAGCGACGGACAGGGGGCGCCTGGAAACACCATATATTTT	CASSDGQGAPGNTIYF
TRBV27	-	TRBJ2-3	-	TGTGCCAGCAGTTTCACCGCGGCCGGAAAAGGAGATACGCAGTATTTT	CASSFTAAGKGDTQYF
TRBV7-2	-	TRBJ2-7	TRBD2	TGTGCCAGCAGCTTAGCGGCAGCACCAGCGGGAGTTTACGAGCAGTACTTC	CASSLAAAPAGVYEQYF
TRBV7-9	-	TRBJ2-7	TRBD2	TGTGCCAGCAGCTACCGACTAGCGGTACCATCAAGCTCCTACGAGCAGTACTTC	CASSYRLAVPSSSYEQYF
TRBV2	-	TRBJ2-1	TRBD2	TGTGCCAGCAGTGAGGGCGGGAGTTTCTACAATGAGCAGTTCTTC	CASSEGGSFYNEQFF
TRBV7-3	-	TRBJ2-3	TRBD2	TGTGCCAGCAGCTTTAGCGGGAGAGGTGCAGATACGCAGTATTTT	CASSFSGRGADTQYF
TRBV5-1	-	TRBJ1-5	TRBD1	TGCGCCAGCAGCTTGGTAGGGGGACAGGATCAGCCCCAGCATTTT	CASSLVGGQDQPQHF
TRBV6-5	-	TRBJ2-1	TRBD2	TGTGCCAGCAGGCCGGGACTAGGGGGTTTGGATGAGCAGTTCTTC	CASRPGLGGLDEQFF
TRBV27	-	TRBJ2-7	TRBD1	TGTGCCAGCAGTTACCGGACAGGTACGGCTCAAGAGCAGTACTTC	CASSYRTGTAQEQYF
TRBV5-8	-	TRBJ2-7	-	TGTGCCAGCAGCAAAAGGGGGGGGATCCCTCCTAAATACGAGCAGTACTTC	CASSKRGGIPPKYEQYF
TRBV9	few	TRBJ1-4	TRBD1	TGTGCCAGCAGCGCCCAGGGGGGTGAAAAACTGTTTTTT	CASSAQGGEKLFF
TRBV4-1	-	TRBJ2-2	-	TGCGCCAGCAGCCAAGTCGACAGCACCGGGGAGCTGTTTTTT	CASSQVDSTGELFF